A single sample gave rise to the 14 T cell receptor beta chains below, sequenced in a study of OX40 agonist ivuxolimab in advanced cancers. The library was produced with the immunoSEQ multiplex PCR assay. TCRdb carries this immuneACCESS record with in-frame sequences only. Its versions omit some clonotypes, under half of them owing to an unresolved V gene in the studies checked, with the rest unexplained. The sample yields 75,000 to 95,000 clones; 89% were counted once. About 9% of the sample goes to the ten largest clones. Source: CD4+ or CD8+ T cells sorted from blood, taken in a trial of the OX40 agonist ivuxolimab. These receptors all come from an adult with an advanced solid tumor such as melanoma, head and neck, liver or kidney cancer.

The genes are TRBV28 and TRBJ2-2; TRBD2 agrees at 10 bases. The junction had 10 bases not matched to a gene; V was cut back by 4 bases and J by 2 bases. Germline V CDR1 and CDR2: MDHEN, SYDVKM. CDR3 length equals 18 residues. CDR3 DNA sequence: TGTGCCAGCAGTTCCCCCGCCAGCGGGAGGGCCAACACCGGGGAGCTGTTTTTT. Amino acid sequence: CASSSPASGRANTGELFF.

The chain couples TRBV5-6 to TRBJ2-1; D might be TRBD1 (6 bases). The germline V gene has CDR1 SGHDT and CDR2 YYEEEE. This CDR3 is 14 amino acids long. Trimming cost V 4 bases and J 5 bases, with 13 bases left between them. The CDR3 loop is CASSLRGRNNEQFF. In nucleotides, the CDR3 is TGTGCCAGCAGCCTCAGGGGTAGGAACAATGAGCAGTTCTTC.

This chain joins TRBV2 and TRBJ2-7; 11 bases are shared with TRBD2. The CDR3 consists of 17 residues. The trim removed 5 bases at V and 0 bases at J, leaving 9 bases unmatched. The germline V gene has CDR1 SNHLY and CDR2 FYNNEI. The CDR3 DNA follows: TGTGCCAGCAGTAAAGGACTAGCGGGTCCCCGCTCCTACGAGCAGTACTTC. It codes for CASSKGLAGPRSYEQYF. Supplemented by reference TRBV2 and TRBJ2-7, the full variable domain reads EPEVTQTPSHQVTQMGQEVILRCVPISNHLYFYWYRQILGQKVEFLVSFYNNEISEKSEIFDDQFSVERPDGSNFTLKIRSTKLEDSAMYFCASSKGLAGPRSYEQYFGPGTRLTVT.

This sequence joins TRBV2 and TRBJ2-7; 9 bases match TRBD1. V shed 4 bases, J shed 6 bases, and the junction held 7 bases outside the gene matches. The CDR3 is 14 residues long. CDR1 is SNHLY and CDR2 is FYNNEI in the germline V gene. The CDR3 coding sequence is TGTGCCAGCAGTGTCTGGGACAGGGCGACCGAGCAGTACTTC. Its translation: CASSVWDRATEQYF.

The J gene is TRBJ1-2, the V gene TRBV27; 10 nucleotides agree with TRBD1. Germline loops: CDR1 MNHEY, CDR2 SMNVEV (reference sequence). The CDR3 is made up of 13 amino acids. The junction had 2 bases not matched to a gene; V was cut back by 5 bases and J by 5 bases. In DNA form, the CDR3 reads TGTGCCAGCAGTAGGACAGGGGGATATGGCTACACCTTC. Translating gives CASSRTGGYGYTF.

This clone was counted between two and nine times. This chain connects TRBV5-1 to TRBJ1-6; D uncertain. CDR3 length: 14 residues. V was cut by 5 bases and J by 8 bases, with 14 bases left in between. The germline V gene encodes CDR1 SGHRS and CDR2 YFSETQ. The CDR3 DNA reads as TGCGCCAGCAGTTTCAGATTTGGAGATTCACCCCTCCACTTT. It is translated as CASSFRFGDSPLHF.

V is TRBV14 and J is TRBJ2-4; possible D gene TRBD2, 5 bases. The CDR3 consists of 15 residues. Looked up from germline, CDR1 is SGHDN and CDR2 is FVKESK. V lost 2 bases, J lost 3 bases, and 11 bases lay in between. CDR3 sequence (DNA): TGTGCCAGCAGCCAATTCGGGAATCTCAAAAACATTCAGTACTTC. This codes for CASSQFGNLKNIQYF. Variable domain in full (rest from reference TRBV14 and TRBJ2-4): EAGVTQFPSHSVIEKGQTVTLRCDPISGHDNLYWYRRVMGKEIKFLLHFVKESKQDESGMPNNRFLAERTGGTYSTLKVQPAELEDSGVYFCASSQFGNLKNIQYFGAGTRLSVL.

The rearrangement uses TRBV7-6 and TRBJ2-1, with D unresolved. V lost 5 bases to trimming and J lost 8 bases, with 13 bases between them. CDR3 length: 13 residues. Germline V gene data show CDR1 as SGHVS and CDR2 as FNYEAQ. CDR3 nucleotides: TGTGCCAGCAGCACGGAGAGGTCTGATGAGCAGTTCTTC. It encodes CASSTERSDEQFF.

The gene calls are TRBV5-6 and TRBJ2-2; the D is unclear. The CDR3 runs 13 residues. Germline V CDR1 and CDR2: SGHDT, YYEEEE. Trimming shortened V by 1 base and J by 6 bases, and 7 bases separated the two germline ends. The CDR3 here is CASSLSLAGELFF. CDR3 nucleotides: TGTGCCAGCAGCTTGTCATTGGCCGGGGAGCTGTTTTTT.

This clone has just a few counts. The rearrangement links TRBV9 to TRBJ2-3; 9 bases map to TRBD2. This CDR3 spans 15 amino acids. Germline loops: CDR1 SGDLS, CDR2 YYNGEE. The V gene end was trimmed by 2 bases and the J gene end by 4 bases; junction bases not matched to a gene: 5. CDR3 sequence reads: CASSVGLAGPDTQYF. CDR3 nucleotides: TGTGCCAGCAGCGTGGGTCTAGCGGGGCCAGATACGCAGTATTTT.

V is TRBV9 and J is TRBJ2-2; 9 bases map to TRBD1. This CDR3 has 15 amino acids. After removal of 7 bases from V and 7 bases from J, the junction contained 11 bases not matched to a gene. Germline CDR1 is SGDLS and CDR2 is YYNGEE. The CDR3 nucleotides read TGTGCCAGCCGACCGGGACAGGGTAGGATCGGGGAGCTGTTTTTT. Its translation is CASRPGQGRIGELFF.

The rearrangement joins TRBV7-3 to TRBJ2-7; TRBD2 matches at 7 bases. After removal of 1 base from V and 1 base from J, the junction contained 1 base not matched to a gene. Germline V lookup: CDR1 SGHTA, CDR2 FQGTGA. The CDR3 is 14 amino acids. The CDR3 sequence is CASSLMGGSYEQYF. CDR3 coding DNA: TGTGCCAGCAGCTTAATGGGAGGGTCCTACGAGCAGTACTTC.

The rearrangement uses TRBV2 and TRBJ2-3; D is ambiguous. Between the trimmed V and J ends, which lost 5 bases and 6 bases, there was a span of 12 bases. The germline gives CDR1 SNHLY, CDR2 FYNNEI. The CDR3 has 13 amino acids. DNA of the CDR3: TGTGCCAGCAGTAGACTGGCCTGGGATACGCAGTATTTT. It encodes CASSRLAWDTQYF.

V gene TRBV5-4 combines with J gene TRBJ2-1; D assignment may be TRBD1 or TRBD2 (5 bases each). V was cut by 3 bases and J by 5 bases, with 12 bases left in between. This CDR3 has 14 residues. From germline, CDR1 is SGHNT and CDR2 YYREEE (reference sequence). The DNA of the CDR3 is TGTGCCAGCAGCTCGCCGGGACCACACAATGAGCAGTTCTTC. It translates to CASSSPGPHNEQFF.